One sample yielded the 23 T cell receptor beta chains listed below, sequenced in a study of cytomegalovirus exposure and HLA in healthy donors. Primers included in the PCR were 60 Vbeta and 13 Jbeta primers. The table came from immunoSEQ multiplex PCR; TCRdb's copy has only in-frame clones and leaves some out. The table records 200,000 or so clones, roughly 80% of them present only once. Sample: PBMCs. Receptors were obtained from a girl aged 2-10 years in good health and CMV-seronegative.

The chain carries TRBV18 and TRBJ2-1; possible D gene TRBD1, 6 bases. This CDR3 has 15 residues. The V gene lost 2 bases and the J gene lost 7 bases, with 15 bases spanning the gap. Germline CDR1 is KGHSH and CDR2 is LQKENI. The CDR3 sequence is CASSPRSGTQNEQFF. As DNA, the CDR3 is TGTGCCAGCTCACCAAGGTCAGGGACACAGAATGAGCAGTTCTTC.

The chain carries TRBV19 and TRBJ2-7; D might be TRBD1 (6 bases). V gave up 5 bases and J gave up 3 bases, with 14 bases separating them. CDR3 length: 14 amino acids. In germline, CDR1 is LNHDA, CDR2 SQIVND (reference sequence). Here the CDR3 reads CASSGGAGFYEQYF. CDR3 bases: TGTGCCAGTAGTGGGGGCGCGGGCTTCTACGAGCAGTACTTC.

The chain combines TRBV6-4 with TRBJ1-1, with 8 bases aligning to TRBD1. V lost 3 bases and J lost 7; bases outside the gene matches: 4. The CDR3 runs 13 residues. Germline V CDR1 and CDR2: MRHNA, SNTAGT. CDR3 sequence (DNA): TGTGCCAGCAGTGAAGGACAGGGACTTGAAGCTTTCTTT. Translating it yields CASSEGQGLEAFF.

This clone has only a few counts. The rearrangement uses TRBV19 and TRBJ1-5; D perhaps matches TRBD1 (6 bases). V lost 6 bases and J lost 7, with 22 bases in between. The germline V gene encodes CDR1 LNHDA and CDR2 SQIVND (reference sequence). The CDR3 totals 16 residues. Here the CDR3 DNA reads TGTGCCAGTAGCGTGACGTCTGGGGGGGCATGGCAGCCCCAGCATTTT. It encodes CASSVTSGGAWQPQHF.

This clone was seen just once. This chain connects TRBV13 to TRBJ2-7; 9 bases match TRBD2. Losses at the gene ends were 4 bases for V and 4 bases for J; bases not matched to a gene: 5. CDR1 and CDR2 (germline): PRHDT, FYEKMQ (reference sequence). The CDR3 spans 14 residues. CDR3: CASSSSGKAYEQYF. As DNA, the CDR3 is TGTGCCAGCAGCTCTAGCGGGAAGGCGTACGAGCAGTACTTC.

The chain carries TRBV29-1 and TRBJ2-7; the D is unclear. The V end lost 3 bases, the J end lost 7 bases, and 10 bases lay between the germline ends. Germline CDR1 SQVTM, CDR2 ANQGSEA. This CDR3 has 11 amino acids. CDR3 loop: CSVDGRGEQYF. CDR3 DNA sequence: TGCAGCGTTGATGGCAGAGGTGAGCAGTACTTC.

The chain links TRBV6-6 to TRBJ2-7; 10 nucleotides match TRBD1. From germline, CDR1 is MNHNY and CDR2 SVGAGI (reference sequence). This CDR3 has 15 amino acids. V lost 4 bases and J lost 1; bases outside the gene matches: 4. CDR3 in amino acids: CASSSPGQGSYEQYF. The CDR3 bases are TGTGCCAGCAGTTCCCCGGGACAGGGGTCCTACGAGCAGTACTTC.

Only one count was recorded for this clone. The rearrangement links TRBV5-6 to TRBJ2-1; D possibly corresponds to TRBD2 (6 bases). This CDR3 spans 16 amino acids. Trimming removed 3 bases at V and 7 bases at J, with 20 bases between. From germline, CDR1 is SGHDT and CDR2 YYEEEE. This CDR3 is CASSSSRGGRPNEQFF. CDR3 sequence (DNA): TGTGCCAGCAGCTCTTCCCGGGGAGGTCGACCGAATGAGCAGTTCTTC.

The gene calls are TRBV2 and TRBJ1-5; 8 nucleotides line up with TRBD1. Germline V lookup: CDR1 SNHLY, CDR2 FYNNEI. Germline trimming cut 6 bases from V and 4 bases from J; bases unmatched to any gene: 5. This CDR3 comprises 14 residues. In nucleotides, the CDR3 is TGTGCCAGCAGCGCGGACAGGGCTAATCAGCCCCAGCATTTT. As protein: CASSADRANQPQHF.

The CDR3 protein is CSVDVENEQFF. The CDR3 DNA follows: TGCAGCGTTGACGTAGAGAATGAGCAGTTCTTC. The rearrangement uses TRBV29-1 and TRBJ2-1; D is undetermined. The germline V gene encodes CDR1 SQVTM and CDR2 ANQGSEA. The CDR3 is made up of 11 amino acids. The V gene lost 3 bases and the J gene lost 7 bases, with 7 bases spanning the gap.

This rearrangement joins TRBV7-9 to TRBJ1-2; D is perhaps TRBD1 (5 bases). V was shortened by 5 bases and J by 6 bases, with 10 bases between the two germline ends. The CDR3 totals 12 residues. Germline lookup yields CDR1 SEHNR and CDR2 FQNEAQ (reference sequence). The CDR3 DNA follows: TGTGCCAGCAGCGGCCAGGGCAATGGCTACACCTTC. Residues: CASSGQGNGYTF.

The chain has TRBV6-6 and TRBJ2-7; tentative D call: TRBD1 (6 bases). The V end lost 6 bases, the J end lost 4 bases, and 16 bases lay between the germline ends. CDR1 is MNHNY, CDR2 SVGAGI, per germline (reference sequence). This CDR3 has 14 residues. CDR3 amino acids: CASRGPGVYYEQYF. CDR3 DNA: TGTGCCAGCAGAGGGCCAGGGGTTTATTACGAGCAGTACTTC.

The rearrangement uses TRBV27 and TRBJ2-2; 12 bases line up with TRBD1. V shed 6 bases, J shed 7 bases, and the junction held 6 bases outside the gene matches. In germline, CDR1 is MNHEY, CDR2 SMNVEV (reference sequence). The CDR3 extends over 15 amino acids. The CDR3 protein is CASRGTGGLSGELFF. CDR3 bases: TGTGCCAGCAGGGGGACAGGGGGCTTGAGCGGGGAGCTGTTTTTT.

V is TRBV5-1 and J is TRBJ1-4; 11 nucleotides line up with TRBD1. Germline trimming cut 4 bases from V and 4 bases from J; bases unmatched to any gene: 18. The V gene's germline CDR1 is SGHRS and CDR2 YFSETQ. The CDR3 runs to 20 residues. The chain's CDR3 is CASSPIGQGASMSNNEKLFF. CDR3 bases: TGCGCCAGCAGCCCAATTGGACAGGGGGCTTCTATGTCTAATAATGAAAAACTGTTTTTT.

The chain has TRBV9 and TRBJ2-1, with 11 positions matching TRBD1. V dropped 0 bases and J dropped 7; count of bases not matched to a gene: 6. The CDR3 contains 16 residues. The V gene's germline CDR1 is SGDLS and CDR2 YYNGEE. Here the CDR3 DNA reads TGTGCCAGCAGCGTAGCTCCGGGACAGGGGGGGAATGAGCAGTTCTTC. It translates to CASSVAPGQGGNEQFF. The entire variable domain, with the rest obtained from reference TRBV9 and TRBJ2-1, is as follows: DSGVTQTPKHLITATGQRVTLRCSPRSGDLSVYWYQQSLDQGLQFLIQYYNGEERAKGNILERFSAQQFPDLHSELNLSSLELGDSALYFCASSVAPGQGGNEQFFGPGTRLTVL.

The rearrangement uses TRBV20-1 and TRBJ1-2, with no clear D. The germline V gene has CDR1 DFQATT and CDR2 SNEGSKA (reference sequence). The ends were cut back, 4 bases at V and 8 bases at J, with 11 bases in the middle. This CDR3 has 11 amino acids. The CDR3 DNA reads as TGCAGTGCTACTTCCCGGGAAGGCTACACCTTC. It specifies CSATSREGYTF.

The chain has TRBV6-6 and TRBJ2-3; 9 nucleotides align to TRBD2. Germline assignment: CDR1 MNHNY and CDR2 SVGAGI (reference sequence). The CDR3 loop spans 15 amino acids. V trimming: 8 bases; J trimming: 2 bases; junction bases outside the gene matches: 8. CDR3 nucleotides: TGTGCCAGCGGGCTGACTAGCGGATACACAGATACGCAGTATTTT. This translates into CASGLTSGYTDTQYF.

This clone showed up just a few times. J is TRBJ2-7 and V is TRBV18; a weak D match, TRBD1 (5 bases). Germline CDR1 reads KGHSH; CDR2 reads LQKENI. CDR3 length: 14 amino acids. The germline V and J ends were trimmed by 1 base and 3 bases, with 10 bases remaining between them. CDR3 protein: CASSPRQGSYEQYF. The CDR3 DNA reads TGTGCCAGCTCACCACGGCAGGGAAGCTACGAGCAGTACTTC.

The rearrangement links TRBV7-9 to TRBJ1-1; no clear D. CDR1 and CDR2 from the germline V gene are SEHNR and FQNEAQ (reference sequence). With 1 base removed from V and 6 bases from J, the gap between germline ends came to 12 bases. The CDR3 has 14 amino acids. The DNA for the CDR3 is TGTGCCAGCAGCTTAGTTGCGGATCCGGCTGAAGCTTTCTTT. Encoded protein: CASSLVADPAEAFF.

This chain uses TRBV5-4 with TRBJ2-7, with 7 bases matching TRBD1. The V and J ends lost 2 bases and 7 bases, in that order; junction bases with no gene match: 12. This CDR3 is built from 15 residues. Germline values: CDR1 SGHNT, CDR2 YYREEE (reference sequence). In nucleotides, the CDR3 is TGTGCCAGCAGCTTAACGTCGAGGGGGCTAGGAGAGCAGTACTTC. It is translated as CASSLTSRGLGEQYF. The full variable domain, completed using reference TRBV5-4 and TRBJ2-7, is ETGVTQSPTHLIKTRGQQVTLRCSSQSGHNTVSWYQQALGQGPQFIFQYYREEENGRGNFPPRFSGLQFPNYSSELNVNALELDDSALYLCASSLTSRGLGEQYFGPGTRLTVT.

The chain employs TRBV6-6 and TRBJ2-7; 7 bases match TRBD1. From germline, CDR1 is MNHNY and CDR2 SVGAGI (reference sequence). The V gene end was trimmed by 8 bases and the J gene end by 4 bases; junction bases not matched to a gene: 14. The CDR3 totals 15 residues. Here the CDR3 reads CASEDRGRIGYEQYF. The CDR3 bases are TGTGCCAGCGAAGATAGGGGGCGAATCGGTTACGAGCAGTACTTC.

The genes are TRBV5-1 and TRBJ2-6; D perhaps matches TRBD2 (6 bases). The length of the CDR3 is 19 residues. V lost 1 base, J lost 6 bases, and 23 bases lay in between. The V gene's germline CDR1 is SGHRS and CDR2 YFSETQ. CDR3: CASSLRVFGGLTEANVLTF. CDR3 DNA: TGCGCCAGCAGCTTGAGAGTTTTTGGGGGACTCACTGAGGCCAACGTCCTGACTTTC.

The V gene is TRBV7-2, the J gene TRBJ2-5, with TRBD2 matching over 8 bases. This CDR3 contains 14 residues. The J segment lost 7 bases and the V segment lost 3 bases, leaving 7 bases of the junction unmatched. CDR1 and CDR2 from the germline V gene are SGHTA and FQGNSA. CDR3 DNA sequence: TGTGCCAGCAGCTTTAGCGGGGAGTTGGGGACCCAGTACTTC. It yields the protein CASSFSGELGTQYF.